This entry lists 10 T cell receptor beta chains sequenced from one sample in a study of human T cells and chemical hapten exposure. TCRdb passed the RACE reads through MiXCR, listing each CDR3 protein once. The sample holds a few hundred thousand distinct CDR3 sequences, about 6% seen once. Time point meaning: patch test 2, 6 weeks after DPC sensitization. Treatment defined: therapeutic diphenylcyclopropenone sensitization with weekly scalp DPC. The sequenced sample was whole blood, obtained in connection with sensitization to the hapten diphenylcyclopropenone (DPC). The receptor set was obtained from a young woman with alopecia areata. Some clones in this sample may be carry-over from other donors' samples.

This clonotype was counted a few times. The CDR3 coding sequence is TGTGCCATCAGTGAGTCGGGACAATCGCGCCAGCCCCAGCATTTT. This encodes CAISESGQSRQPQHF. This rearrangement joins TRBV10-3 to TRBJ1-5, with a possible D match to TRBD1 (6 bases). V was shortened by 0 bases and J by 7 bases, with 13 bases between the two germline ends. From germline, CDR1 is ENHRY and CDR2 SYGVKD. The CDR3 extends over 15 amino acids.

There are a few counts of this clonotype. The chain has TRBV2 and TRBJ1-4; D call uncertain. Per germline, CDR1 SNHLY and CDR2 FYNNEI. Trimming took 1 base from V and 2 from J, leaving 17 bases between them. This CDR3 comprises 18 residues. The CDR3 bases are TGTGCCAGCAGTGAAGGCATTTTCGTGGCAGTCACTAATGAAAAACTGTTTTTT. This translates into CASSEGIFVAVTNEKLFF.

This clonotype was detected only a few times. This rearrangement joins TRBV4-3 to TRBJ1-5; D remains unclear. V lost 0 bases to trimming and J lost 3 bases, with 9 bases between them. The CDR3 spans 15 residues. Germline V gives CDR1 LGHNA, CDR2 YSLEER. The CDR3 here is CASSQDWGNNQPQHF. DNA of the CDR3: TGCGCCAGCAGCCAAGATTGGGGAAACAATCAGCCCCAGCATTTT.

J is TRBJ1-2 and V is TRBV18; D perhaps matches TRBD1 (6 bases). Germline V gene lookup returns CDR1 KGHSH and CDR2 LQKENI. The CDR3 is 13 residues long. The V end lost 2 bases, the J end lost 8 bases, and 12 bases lay between the germline ends. Here the CDR3 DNA reads TGTGCCAGCTCACCAAACAGGGACGGAGGCTACACCTTC. This encodes CASSPNRDGGYTF.

This clonotype has at least ten counts. The chain carries TRBV29-1 and TRBJ1-2, with D possibly TRBD1 on 6 matching bases. The V end lost 3 bases, the J end lost 10 bases, and 18 bases lay between the germline ends. CDR3 size: 13 residues. CDR1 and CDR2 from the germline V gene are SQVTM and ANQGSEA. The chain's CDR3 is CSVEGGVRGIYTF. The CDR3 DNA reads TGCAGCGTTGAGGGGGGCGTGCGAGGAATCTACACCTTC.

This clonotype turned up a few times. The chain uses TRBV27 and TRBJ2-7, with TRBD1 identical over 7 bases. This CDR3 contains 15 residues. The germline gives CDR1 MNHEY, CDR2 SMNVEV (reference sequence). J gave up 2 bases and V 8 bases, and 12 bases lay outside the gene matches. The CDR3, as DNA: TGTGCCAGCCGGATAACACCGGGACAGACCTACGAGCAGTACTTC. This codes for CASRITPGQTYEQYF.

There are a few counts of this clonotype. V usage is TRBV5-1 and J usage is TRBJ2-7, with 12 bases lining up with TRBD1. This CDR3 contains 15 residues. The V gene's germline CDR1 is SGHRS and CDR2 YFSETQ. Trimming cost V 4 bases and J 2 bases; bases outside gene matches: 4. This chain's CDR3 is CASSPGTGGAYEQYF. CDR3 bases: TGCGCCAGCAGCCCAGGGACAGGGGGCGCCTACGAGCAGTACTTC.

This clonotype was seen only a few times. This chain joins TRBV7-2 and TRBJ2-3; D ambiguous. V dropped 7 bases and J dropped 4 bases, with 12 bases sitting between them. CDR1 is SGHTA and CDR2 is FQGNSA in the germline V gene. The CDR3 spans 13 residues. This CDR3 is CASNQNLADTQYF. CDR3 DNA: TGTGCCAGCAACCAAAATCTCGCAGATACGCAGTATTTT.

The sample holds many counts of this clonotype. Here the CDR3 reads CSGHHTVYGYTF. For the CDR3, the DNA is TGCAGCGGACACCACACAGTCTATGGCTACACCTTC. The rearrangement links TRBV29-1 to TRBJ1-2; D not resolved. The germline V gene has CDR1 SQVTM and CDR2 ANQGSEA. CDR3 length: 12 amino acids. Trimming cost V 7 bases and J 4 bases, with 13 bases left between them.

The chain uses TRBV6-1 and TRBJ1-3; 9 positions agree with TRBD1. CDR3 length: 17 amino acids. Germline values: CDR1 MNHNS, CDR2 SASEGT. V lost 1 base and J lost 0; bases outside the gene matches: 4. The CDR3 nucleotides read TGTGCCAGCAGTGAAGGGCCGGGACAGGGCTCTGGAAACACCATATATTTT. It yields the protein CASSEGPGQGSGNTIYF.